Sequencing of this TCR beta chain was carried out in a study of blood T cell repertoires in COVID-19. Study details: The United States, Italy and Spain supplied acute and convalescent COVID-19 samples. Sources were T cells, B-cell-depleted T cells, or PBMCs; the material itself was cDNA or gDNA.

CDR1 and CDR2 from the germline V gene are LNHDA and SQIVND (reference sequence). V lost 2 bases and J lost 2, with 18 bases in between. This CDR3 has 17 amino acids. This clone was observed a single time. Original processing methods: Scientists estimated how many nucleated cells there were by amplifying reference gene primers. This table comes from immunoSEQ multiplex PCR, and its TCRdb copy is limited to in-frame clones, with some not included. Clone size and V and J calls were adopted from that table, with D and trimming inferred from the DNA. The top ten clones hold under 2.5% of a sample with roughly 140,000 clones, about 85% of them seen once.

The sample consisted of peripheral blood. This clonotype was sampled from an older woman with acute or convalescent COVID-19. The chain couples TRBV19 to TRBJ2-5, with D possibly TRBD1 on 6 matching bases. As DNA, the CDR3 is TGTGCCAGTAGTATAATGCCCGGCAGGGGTGGTCAAGAGACCCAGTACTTC. This sequence encodes CASSIMPGRGGQETQYF.